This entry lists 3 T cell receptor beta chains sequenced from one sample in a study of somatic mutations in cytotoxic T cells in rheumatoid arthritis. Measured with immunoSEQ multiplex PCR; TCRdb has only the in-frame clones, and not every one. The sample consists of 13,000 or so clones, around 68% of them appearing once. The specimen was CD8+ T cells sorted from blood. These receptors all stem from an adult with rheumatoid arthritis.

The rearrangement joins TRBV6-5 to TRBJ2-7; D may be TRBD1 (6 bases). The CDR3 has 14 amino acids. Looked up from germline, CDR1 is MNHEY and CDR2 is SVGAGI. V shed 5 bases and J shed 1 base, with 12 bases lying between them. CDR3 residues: CASSPRGRSYEQYF. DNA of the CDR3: TGTGCCAGCAGTCCCAGGGGAAGGTCCTACGAGCAGTACTTC.

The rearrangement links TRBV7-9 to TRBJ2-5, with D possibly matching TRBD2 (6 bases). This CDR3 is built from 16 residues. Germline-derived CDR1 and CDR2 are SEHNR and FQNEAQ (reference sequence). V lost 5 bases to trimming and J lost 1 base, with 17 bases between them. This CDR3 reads CASSPRRGPLQETQYF. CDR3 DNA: TGTGCCAGCAGCCCGCGGAGGGGCCCGCTCCAAGAGACCCAGTACTTC.

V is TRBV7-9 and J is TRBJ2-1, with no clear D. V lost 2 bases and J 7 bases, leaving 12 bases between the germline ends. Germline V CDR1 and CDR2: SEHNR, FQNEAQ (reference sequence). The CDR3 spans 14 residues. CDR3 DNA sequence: TGTGCCAGCAGCTTACCCGTGGGTCGGAATGAGCAGTTCTTC. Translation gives CASSLPVGRNEQFF.